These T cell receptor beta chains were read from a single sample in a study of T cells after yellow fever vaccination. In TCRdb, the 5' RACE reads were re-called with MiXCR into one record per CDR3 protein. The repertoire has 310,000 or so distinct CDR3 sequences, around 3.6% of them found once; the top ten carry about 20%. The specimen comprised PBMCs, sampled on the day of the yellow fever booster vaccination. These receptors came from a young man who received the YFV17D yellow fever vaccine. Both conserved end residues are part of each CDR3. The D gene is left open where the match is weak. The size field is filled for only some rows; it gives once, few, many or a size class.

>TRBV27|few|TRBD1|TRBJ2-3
CATQGAGGTQYF
TGTGCTACACAGGGGGCCGGGGGTACGCAGTATTTT
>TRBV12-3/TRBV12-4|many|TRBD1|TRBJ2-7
CASSPTHRDRDHEQYF
TGTGCCAGCAGTCCCACTCACCGGGACAGGGACCACGAGCAGTACTTC
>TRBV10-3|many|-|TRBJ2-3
CAISVDGYTQYF
TGTGCCATCAGTGTGGACGGATATACGCAGTATTTT
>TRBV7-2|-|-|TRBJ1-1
CASSLTEGTEAFF
TGTGCCAGCAGCTTAACCGAGGGAACTGAAGCTTTCTTT
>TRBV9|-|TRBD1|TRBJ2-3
CASSAIRQGSTDTQYF
TGTGCCAGCAGCGCGATAAGACAGGGAAGCACAGATACGCAGTATTTT
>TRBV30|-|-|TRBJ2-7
CAWTAGARYEQYF
TGTGCCTGGACGGCGGGGGCGCGCTACGAGCAGTACTTC
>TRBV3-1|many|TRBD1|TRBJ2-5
CASSQPGTDQETQYF
TGTGCCAGCAGCCAACCCGGGACAGACCAAGAGACCCAGTACTTC
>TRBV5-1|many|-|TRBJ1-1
CASSLGLTLGAFF
TGCGCCAGCAGCTTGGGGCTGACGCTGGGAGCTTTCTTT
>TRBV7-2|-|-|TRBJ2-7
CASSLAGWGSGYEQYF
TGTGCCAGCAGCTTAGCGGGGTGGGGCTCGGGCTACGAGCAGTACTTC
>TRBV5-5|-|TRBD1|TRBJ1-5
CASSFGQGGGPQHF
TGTGCCAGCAGCTTCGGACAGGGAGGAGGGCCCCAGCATTTT
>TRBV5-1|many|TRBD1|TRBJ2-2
CASRLQTGTNTGELFF
TGCGCCAGCAGACTCCAGACAGGGACGAACACCGGGGAGCTGTTTTTT
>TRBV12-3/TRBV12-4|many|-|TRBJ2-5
CASDDGIEETQYF
TGTGCCAGCGACGATGGGATTGAAGAGACCCAGTACTTC
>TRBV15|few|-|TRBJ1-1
CATSLGRVRTEAFF
TGTGCCACCAGTCTCGGTAGGGTACGGACTGAAGCTTTCTTT
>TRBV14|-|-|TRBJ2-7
CASSLRAWGEQYF
TGTGCCAGCAGCCTTAGGGCCTGGGGGGAGCAGTACTTC
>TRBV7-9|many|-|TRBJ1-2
CASSRAQGPESAGYTF
TGTGCCAGCAGCCGGGCGCAGGGGCCGGAGTCTGCCGGCTACACCTTC
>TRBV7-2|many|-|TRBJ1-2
CASSGQPLHYGYTF
TGTGCCAGCAGTGGACAGCCGCTTCACTATGGCTACACCTTC
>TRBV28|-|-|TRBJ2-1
CASLIRGTSYNEQFF
TGTGCCAGCCTTATACGGGGGACCTCCTACAATGAGCAGTTCTTC
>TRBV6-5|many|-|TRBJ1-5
CASSSGTVNQPQHF
TGTGCCAGCAGTTCCGGGACGGTCAATCAGCCCCAGCATTTT
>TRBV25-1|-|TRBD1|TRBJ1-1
CASSEARGLNTEAFF
TGTGCCAGCAGTGAAGCGAGGGGGCTGAACACTGAAGCTTTCTTT
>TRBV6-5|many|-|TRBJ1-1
CASSYKRTNTEAFF
TGTGCCAGCAGTTACAAACGGACGAACACTGAAGCTTTCTTT
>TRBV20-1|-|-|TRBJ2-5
CSVQMDLMGQAETQYF
TGCAGTGTCCAGATGGATTTGATGGGGCAAGCGGAGACCCAGTACTTC
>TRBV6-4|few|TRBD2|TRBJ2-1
CASSDSQRGTSNEQFF
TGTGCCAGCAGTGACTCGCAGCGGGGGACTTCTAATGAGCAGTTCTTC
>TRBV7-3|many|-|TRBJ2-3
CASSLWGDTQYF
TGTGCCAGCAGCTTATGGGGAGATACGCAGTATTTT
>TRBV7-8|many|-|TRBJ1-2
CASSLAQGGRAGYTF
TGTGCCAGCAGCTTAGCGCAAGGGGGGCGGGCCGGCTACACCTTC
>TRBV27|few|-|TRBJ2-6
CTSSQDISGANVLTF
TGCACCAGCAGTCAAGACATTTCTGGGGCCAACGTCCTGACTTTC
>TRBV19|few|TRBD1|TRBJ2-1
CASSTYRGHNEQFF
TGTGCCAGTAGTACCTACAGGGGGCACAATGAGCAGTTCTTC
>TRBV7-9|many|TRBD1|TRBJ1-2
CASSPGQRYGYTF
TGTGCCAGCAGCCCGGGACAGAGATATGGCTACACCTTC
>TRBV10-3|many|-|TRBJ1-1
CATQTNTEAFF
TGTGCCACCCAGACGAACACTGAAGCTTTCTTT
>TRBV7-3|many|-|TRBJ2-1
CASSLKGGPYNEQFF
TGTGCCAGCAGCTTAAAGGGGGGCCCCTACAATGAGCAGTTCTTC
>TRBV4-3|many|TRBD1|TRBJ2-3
CASSQGTGGNTDTQYF
TGCGCCAGCAGCCAAGGTACAGGGGGGAACACAGATACGCAGTATTTT
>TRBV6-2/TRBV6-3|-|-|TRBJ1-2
CASSPAGARAPEGYTF
TGTGCCAGCAGTCCCGCGGGGGCCAGGGCTCCTGAAGGCTACACCTTC
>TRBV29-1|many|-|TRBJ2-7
CSVNFDGIDRQTYEQYF
TGCAGCGTTAATTTTGATGGCATTGACAGGCAGACCTACGAGCAGTACTTC
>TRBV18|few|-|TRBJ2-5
CASSPPGHGMTATQYF
TGTGCCAGCTCACCACCGGGACACGGGATGACGGCGACCCAGTACTTC
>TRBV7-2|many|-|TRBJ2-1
CASSFIESSYNEQFF
TGTGCCAGCAGCTTTATCGAGAGCTCCTACAATGAGCAGTTCTTC
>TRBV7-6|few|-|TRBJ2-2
CASGRQATGELFF
TGTGCCAGCGGCCGACAGGCCACCGGGGAGCTGTTTTTT
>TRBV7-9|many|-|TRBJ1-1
CASSLSPANWNTEAFF
TGTGCCAGCAGCTTATCACCCGCGAACTGGAACACTGAAGCTTTCTTT
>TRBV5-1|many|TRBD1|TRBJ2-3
CASSPGQNTDTQYF
TGCGCCAGCAGCCCGGGACAGAACACAGATACGCAGTATTTT
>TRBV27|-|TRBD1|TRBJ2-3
CASKLQGASTDTQYF
TGTGCCAGCAAATTACAGGGGGCTAGCACAGATACGCAGTATTTT
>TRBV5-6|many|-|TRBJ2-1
CASSLIDRDNEQFF
TGTGCCAGCAGCTTGATCGACAGAGACAATGAGCAGTTCTTC
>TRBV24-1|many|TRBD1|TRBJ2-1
CATSTGTGGINEQFF
TGTGCCACCAGTACCGGGACAGGGGGGATTAATGAGCAGTTCTTC
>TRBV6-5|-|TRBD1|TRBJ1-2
CASSYSGQGTVGYTF
TGTGCCAGCAGTTACTCGGGACAGGGAACTGTGGGCTACACCTTC
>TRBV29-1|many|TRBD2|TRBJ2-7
CSVAGGQAIPLREQYF
TGCAGCGTTGCGGGGGGGCAGGCCATCCCTCTACGAGAGCAGTACTTC
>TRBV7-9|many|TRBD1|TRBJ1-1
CASSLGRGAFF
TGTGCCAGCAGCTTAGGCAGGGGGGCTTTCTTT
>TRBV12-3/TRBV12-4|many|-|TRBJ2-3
CASRPTSRYTDTQYF
TGTGCCAGCAGACCCACTAGCAGATACACAGATACGCAGTATTTT
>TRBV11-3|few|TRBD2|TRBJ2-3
CASSWASGSDTQYF
TGTGCCAGCAGCTGGGCTAGCGGATCTGATACGCAGTATTTT
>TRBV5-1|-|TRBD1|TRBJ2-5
CASSYGQAETQYF
TGCGCCAGCAGCTACGGACAGGCAGAGACCCAGTACTTC
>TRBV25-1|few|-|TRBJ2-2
CASSAGGATGELFF
TGTGCCAGCAGTGCGGGGGGCGCAACCGGGGAGCTGTTTTTT
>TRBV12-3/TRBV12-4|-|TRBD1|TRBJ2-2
CASSMDRVNTGELFF
TGTGCCAGCAGTATGGACAGGGTTAACACCGGGGAGCTGTTTTTT
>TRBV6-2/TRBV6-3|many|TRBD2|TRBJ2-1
CASSHFFGGESGEQFF
TGTGCCAGCAGTCACTTTTTCGGGGGGGAATCAGGGGAGCAGTTCTTC
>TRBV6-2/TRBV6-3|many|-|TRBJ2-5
CASRHYDLSGRRETQYF
TGTGCCAGCAGGCACTACGACCTATCGGGGCGGCGGGAGACCCAGTACTTC
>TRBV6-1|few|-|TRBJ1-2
CASSEDRYGYTF
TGTGCCAGCAGTGAGGACAGATATGGCTACACCTTC
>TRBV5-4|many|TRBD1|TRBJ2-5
CASSLQGALETQYF
TGTGCCAGCAGCTTACAGGGGGCGCTGGAGACCCAGTACTTC
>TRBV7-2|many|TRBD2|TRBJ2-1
CASSRRGDSYNEQFF
TGTGCCAGCAGCCGCCGGGGGGACTCCTACAATGAGCAGTTCTTC